The clone carrying this T cell receptor beta chain was seen ten or more times. TCRdb passed the RACE reads through MiXCR, listing each CDR3 protein once. This sample has tens of thousands of distinct CDR3 sequences, with about a tenth found just once. These data belong to a study of human T cells and chemical hapten exposure. About the research overall: Patch tests delivered 0.01% DPC to the upper back and were evaluated at 6 days.

Sample time point: patch test 2, 6 weeks after DPC sensitization. Stated treatment: therapeutic diphenylcyclopropenone sensitization with weekly scalp DPC. The CDR3 has 13 residues. The V and J ends lost 0 bases and 6 bases respectively, with 5 bases between them. Per the germline V gene, CDR1 is SGHVS and CDR2 is FQNEAQ. The TCR sequence derives from a woman aged 25 to 39 with alopecia areata. Some clones in this sample may be carry-over from other donors' samples. This chain joins TRBV7-8 and TRBJ2-2; the D is unclear. The sample consisted of whole blood, taken in connection with sensitization to the hapten diphenylcyclopropenone (DPC). Written as DNA, the CDR3 is TGTGCCAGCAGCTTAGCTAGGGCCGGGGAGCTGTTTTTT. The encoded protein is CASSLARAGELFF.